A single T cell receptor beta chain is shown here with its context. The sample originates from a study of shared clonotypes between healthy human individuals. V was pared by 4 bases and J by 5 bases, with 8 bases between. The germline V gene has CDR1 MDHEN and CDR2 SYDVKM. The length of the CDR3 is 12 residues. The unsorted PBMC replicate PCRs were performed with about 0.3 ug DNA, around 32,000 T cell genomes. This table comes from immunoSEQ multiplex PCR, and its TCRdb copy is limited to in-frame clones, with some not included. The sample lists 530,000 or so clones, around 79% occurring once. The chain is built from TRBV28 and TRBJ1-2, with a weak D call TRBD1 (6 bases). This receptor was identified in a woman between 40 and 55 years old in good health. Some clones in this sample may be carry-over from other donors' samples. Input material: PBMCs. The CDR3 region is CASSSGTYGYTF. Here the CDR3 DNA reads TGTGCCAGCAGTTCTGGGACATATGGCTACACCTTC.